Sequencing of this TCR beta chain was carried out in a study of PD-1 blockade in classical Hodgkin lymphoma. The data were produced by immunoSEQ multiplex PCR, yet TCRdb's version contains in-frame clones alone and is incomplete. The sample lists more than 4,500 clones, approximately 87% occurring once. Indicated time point: newly diagnosed, previously untreated cHL patient sample. CD8+ T cells were isolated from thawed PBMCs by magnetic negative selection. PBMCs representing newly diagnosed, untreated classical Hodgkin lymphoma functioned as the comparison. Sample: CD8+ T cells from blood. The source is a human donor with classical Hodgkin lymphoma.

The CDR3 is CASRSGQYGNTIYF. CDR3 in DNA: TGTGCCAGCCGCTCCGGACAGTATGGAAACACCATATATTTT. J is TRBJ1-3 and V is TRBV25-1, with D maybe TRBD1 (6 bases). Trimming took off 8 bases at V and 3 bases at J, with 14 bases between the two ends. The CDR3 runs 14 residues. Germline CDR1 and CDR2: MGHDK and SYGVNS.